Sequencing of this T cell receptor beta chain was carried out in a study of cytomegalovirus exposure and HLA in healthy donors. CDR1 and CDR2 (germline): MNHEY, SVGAGI. V trimming: 4 bases; J trimming: 3 bases; junction bases outside the gene matches: 2. The CDR3 loop spans 15 amino acids. This clone was observed a handful of times. The target antigen is unknown. It was with 60 Vbeta and 13 Jbeta primers that the PCR ran. This table comes from immunoSEQ multiplex PCR, and its TCRdb copy is limited to in-frame clones, with some not included. The data show about 180,000 clones, with 81% seen just once and roughly 4.9% held by the top ten. Study-level results: In presence/absence analyses, roughly uniform sequencing depth across donors was assumed. CMV serostatus was the only recorded immune exposure for donors. Later analysis demonstrated an association between a missense DCLRE1C variant and TCR beta V- and J-gene trimming.

The donors were healthy bone marrow donors. The chain is built from TRBV6-5 and TRBJ2-1, with 11 bases identical to TRBD1. The sample comprised PBMCs. The sequence derives from a woman aged 18-35 years in good health and CMV-seropositive. CDR3 region: CASSSGTGGYNEQFF. CDR3 DNA sequence: TGTGCCAGCAGTTCCGGGACAGGGGGCTACAATGAGCAGTTCTTC.